This TCR beta chain comes out of a study of Ad26.COV2.S vaccination and SARS-CoV-2 variants. Whole-study results and caveats: Possibly, TCR breadth and depth analyses underestimated total T cell responses. Marked by substantial breadth, spike-specific CD8+ and CD4+ T cell responses were reportedly seen after vaccination.

Germline V gives CDR1 SGHTS, CDR2 YDEGEE. V shed 0 bases and J 0 bases; nucleotides not matched to a gene: 6. The CDR3 has 18 residues. Sample treatment: 15 to 20 received Ad26.COV2.S at low or high dose, single or two shots; about five received placebo; per-sample allocation not given. The study sampled participants on day 63 after the first vaccine or placebo injection. It was an adult aged 18-55 years in Boston who was the donor. Participants' vaccine, an Ad26 vector, delivered Wuhan-strain SARS-CoV-2 spike. This clone was found once. The antigen is not known. Clones were read by immunoSEQ multiplex PCR, and TCRdb kept only the in-frame ones, dropping some. Of hundreds of thousands of clones in the sample, about 88% were seen once.

The sequencing here drew on peripheral blood, taken in a trial of Ad26.COV2.S vaccine versus placebo. The TCR comes from a person aged 18-60 years who received the Ad26.COV2.S COVID-19 vaccine or a placebo. J is TRBJ2-3 and V is TRBV5-8; 11 bases agree with TRBD2. CDR3 loop: CASSLELAGGVSTDTQYF. CDR3 bases: TGTGCCAGCAGCTTGGAGCTAGCGGGGGGCGTTAGCACAGATACGCAGTATTTT.